A selection of T cell receptor beta chains follows, all from one sample in a study of control samples from healthy donors and cancer patients. Sequencing used immunoSEQ multiplex PCR; TCRdb keeps in-frame clones, though not all of them. Of about 130,000 clones listed, under 95% are singletons. Sequenced sample: PBMCs. Receptor source: a man aged 50 to 60 with head and neck cancer. CDR3s include the opening cysteine and the closing phenylalanine or tryptophan. D genes are given only for firm matches. Where a row states a size, it is once, few, many or the class of an expanded clone; other rows omit it.

TRBV2	.	TRBJ2-7	.	12	TGTGCCACCTCTCAGGGTGTCTACGAGCAGTACTTC	CATSQGVYEQYF
TRBV3-1/TRBV3-2	.	TRBJ1-2	.	13	TGTGCCAGCAGCCCCGGACGATTCGGGGGCTACACCTTC	CASSPGRFGGYTF
TRBV7-3	.	TRBJ1-2	.	14	TGTGCCAGCAGCAAGTTTCCAGGGAACTATGGCTACACCTTC	CASSKFPGNYGYTF
TRBV12-5	.	TRBJ2-7	.	11	TGTGCTAGTGGTTTTCGGGATGAGCAGTACTTC	CASGFRDEQYF
TRBV27	.	TRBJ1-6	.	12	TGTGCCAGCAGTTCAGCTACTTCACCCCTCCACTTT	CASSSATSPLHF
TRBV3-1/TRBV3-2	.	TRBJ1-6	TRBD1	15	TGTGCCAGCAGCCAAGCGGGACAGGAAAATTCACCCCTCCACTTT	CASSQAGQENSPLHF
TRBV5-1	once	TRBJ2-7	TRBD1	13	TGCGCCAGCACGACAGGGCCTTTGTACGAGCAGTACTTC	CASTTGPLYEQYF
TRBV4-2	once	TRBJ1-2	.	13	TGTGCCAGCAGCCCGAGGGCGGACTATGGCTACACCTTC	CASSPRADYGYTF
TRBV7-8	.	TRBJ2-7	.	14	TGTGCCAGCAGCCCAAGCGGCAGAACCTACGAGCAGTACTTC	CASSPSGRTYEQYF
TRBV7-2	.	TRBJ1-5	.	14	TGTGCCAGCAGCTCAGGACGGTCTAATCAGCCCCAGCATTTT	CASSSGRSNQPQHF
TRBV7-9	.	TRBJ2-7	TRBD2	15	TGTGCCAGCAGCCCCGGGACTAGCGGGGCCTACGAGCAGTACTTC	CASSPGTSGAYEQYF
TRBV5-5	once	TRBJ2-5	TRBD1	14	TGTGCCAGCAGCCGTACAGGGGGCGAAGAGACCCAGTACTTC	CASSRTGGEETQYF
TRBV7-2	.	TRBJ1-4	.	14	TGTGCCAGCAGCTTGACAGTTAGAATAGAAAAACTGTTTTTT	CASSLTVRIEKLFF
TRBV7-2	.	TRBJ2-7	TRBD1	17	TGTGCCAGCAGCTTCATGGACCGACAGGGGGCCTCCTACGAGCAGTACTTC	CASSFMDRQGASYEQYF
TRBV4-2	.	TRBJ2-2	.	16	TGTGCCAGCAGCAAAGTGAGAGGTGCGAACACCGGGGAGCTGTTTTTT	CASSKVRGANTGELFF
TRBV9	.	TRBJ2-1	TRBD1	13	TGTGCCAGCAAGAGAGGACAGGAGGTGGAGCAGTTCTTC	CASKRGQEVEQFF
TRBV6-5	.	TRBJ1-1	.	15	TGTGCCAGCAGAAGGGCCAGGAGCCCGAACACTGAAGCTTTCTTT	CASRRARSPNTEAFF
TRBV7-2	.	TRBJ2-7	.	15	TGTGCCAGCAGCTCAGGGGGCGGGGGGACCTACGAGCAGTACTTC	CASSSGGGGTYEQYF
TRBV5-8	.	TRBJ1-6	.	16	TGTGCCAGCAGCTTGATCAGGGGTTCTCCCGATTCACCCCTCCACTTT	CASSLIRGSPDSPLHF
TRBV28	once	TRBJ2-3	TRBD2	14	TGTGCCAGCACCGGCGGGAGAAGCACAGATACGCAGTATTTT	CASTGGRSTDTQYF
TRBV18	once	TRBJ2-3	.	14	TGTGCCAGCTCAACCCGGACAGGCACAGATACGCAGTATTTT	CASSTRTGTDTQYF
TRBV3-1/TRBV3-2	.	TRBJ2-3	.	18	TGTGCCAGCAGCCAAGATGTGCGAGGGCCGTGTATTTCAGATACGCAGTATTTT	CASSQDVRGPCISDTQYF
TRBV9	.	TRBJ2-3	TRBD2	18	TGTGCCAGCAGCCCACCTGGACTAGCGGGGGGACCAGGGGAAACGCAGTATTTT	CASSPPGLAGGPGETQYF
TRBV19	.	TRBJ1-2	.	14	TGTGCCAGTAGTATGGGACGGGGTAACTATGGCTACACCTTC	CASSMGRGNYGYTF
TRBV11-2	.	TRBJ2-3	TRBD2	15	TGTGCCAGCACCTCTAGCGGGGGGGCGAGAAATACGCAGTATTTT	CASTSSGGARNTQYF
TRBV7-9	.	TRBJ2-5	.	10	TGTGCCAGCGGCGGGGTGGGCCAGTACTTC	CASGGVGQYF
TRBV19	few	TRBJ2-2	.	16	TGTGCCAGTAGTATGAGGGGGGCTCGGAACACCGGGGAGCTGTTTTTT	CASSMRGARNTGELFF
TRBV3-1/TRBV3-2	.	TRBJ2-7	.	14	TGTGCCAGCAGCCAAGTGAGTTCCTCCTACGAGCAGTACTTC	CASSQVSSSYEQYF
TRBV3-1/TRBV3-2	.	TRBJ1-1	.	14	TGTGCCAGCAGCCTTCTCATGATGAACACTGAAGCTTTCTTT	CASSLLMMNTEAFF
TRBV2	.	TRBJ2-1	.	11	TGTGCCAGCAGTGAAACCGGTGAGCAGTTCTTC	CASSETGEQFF